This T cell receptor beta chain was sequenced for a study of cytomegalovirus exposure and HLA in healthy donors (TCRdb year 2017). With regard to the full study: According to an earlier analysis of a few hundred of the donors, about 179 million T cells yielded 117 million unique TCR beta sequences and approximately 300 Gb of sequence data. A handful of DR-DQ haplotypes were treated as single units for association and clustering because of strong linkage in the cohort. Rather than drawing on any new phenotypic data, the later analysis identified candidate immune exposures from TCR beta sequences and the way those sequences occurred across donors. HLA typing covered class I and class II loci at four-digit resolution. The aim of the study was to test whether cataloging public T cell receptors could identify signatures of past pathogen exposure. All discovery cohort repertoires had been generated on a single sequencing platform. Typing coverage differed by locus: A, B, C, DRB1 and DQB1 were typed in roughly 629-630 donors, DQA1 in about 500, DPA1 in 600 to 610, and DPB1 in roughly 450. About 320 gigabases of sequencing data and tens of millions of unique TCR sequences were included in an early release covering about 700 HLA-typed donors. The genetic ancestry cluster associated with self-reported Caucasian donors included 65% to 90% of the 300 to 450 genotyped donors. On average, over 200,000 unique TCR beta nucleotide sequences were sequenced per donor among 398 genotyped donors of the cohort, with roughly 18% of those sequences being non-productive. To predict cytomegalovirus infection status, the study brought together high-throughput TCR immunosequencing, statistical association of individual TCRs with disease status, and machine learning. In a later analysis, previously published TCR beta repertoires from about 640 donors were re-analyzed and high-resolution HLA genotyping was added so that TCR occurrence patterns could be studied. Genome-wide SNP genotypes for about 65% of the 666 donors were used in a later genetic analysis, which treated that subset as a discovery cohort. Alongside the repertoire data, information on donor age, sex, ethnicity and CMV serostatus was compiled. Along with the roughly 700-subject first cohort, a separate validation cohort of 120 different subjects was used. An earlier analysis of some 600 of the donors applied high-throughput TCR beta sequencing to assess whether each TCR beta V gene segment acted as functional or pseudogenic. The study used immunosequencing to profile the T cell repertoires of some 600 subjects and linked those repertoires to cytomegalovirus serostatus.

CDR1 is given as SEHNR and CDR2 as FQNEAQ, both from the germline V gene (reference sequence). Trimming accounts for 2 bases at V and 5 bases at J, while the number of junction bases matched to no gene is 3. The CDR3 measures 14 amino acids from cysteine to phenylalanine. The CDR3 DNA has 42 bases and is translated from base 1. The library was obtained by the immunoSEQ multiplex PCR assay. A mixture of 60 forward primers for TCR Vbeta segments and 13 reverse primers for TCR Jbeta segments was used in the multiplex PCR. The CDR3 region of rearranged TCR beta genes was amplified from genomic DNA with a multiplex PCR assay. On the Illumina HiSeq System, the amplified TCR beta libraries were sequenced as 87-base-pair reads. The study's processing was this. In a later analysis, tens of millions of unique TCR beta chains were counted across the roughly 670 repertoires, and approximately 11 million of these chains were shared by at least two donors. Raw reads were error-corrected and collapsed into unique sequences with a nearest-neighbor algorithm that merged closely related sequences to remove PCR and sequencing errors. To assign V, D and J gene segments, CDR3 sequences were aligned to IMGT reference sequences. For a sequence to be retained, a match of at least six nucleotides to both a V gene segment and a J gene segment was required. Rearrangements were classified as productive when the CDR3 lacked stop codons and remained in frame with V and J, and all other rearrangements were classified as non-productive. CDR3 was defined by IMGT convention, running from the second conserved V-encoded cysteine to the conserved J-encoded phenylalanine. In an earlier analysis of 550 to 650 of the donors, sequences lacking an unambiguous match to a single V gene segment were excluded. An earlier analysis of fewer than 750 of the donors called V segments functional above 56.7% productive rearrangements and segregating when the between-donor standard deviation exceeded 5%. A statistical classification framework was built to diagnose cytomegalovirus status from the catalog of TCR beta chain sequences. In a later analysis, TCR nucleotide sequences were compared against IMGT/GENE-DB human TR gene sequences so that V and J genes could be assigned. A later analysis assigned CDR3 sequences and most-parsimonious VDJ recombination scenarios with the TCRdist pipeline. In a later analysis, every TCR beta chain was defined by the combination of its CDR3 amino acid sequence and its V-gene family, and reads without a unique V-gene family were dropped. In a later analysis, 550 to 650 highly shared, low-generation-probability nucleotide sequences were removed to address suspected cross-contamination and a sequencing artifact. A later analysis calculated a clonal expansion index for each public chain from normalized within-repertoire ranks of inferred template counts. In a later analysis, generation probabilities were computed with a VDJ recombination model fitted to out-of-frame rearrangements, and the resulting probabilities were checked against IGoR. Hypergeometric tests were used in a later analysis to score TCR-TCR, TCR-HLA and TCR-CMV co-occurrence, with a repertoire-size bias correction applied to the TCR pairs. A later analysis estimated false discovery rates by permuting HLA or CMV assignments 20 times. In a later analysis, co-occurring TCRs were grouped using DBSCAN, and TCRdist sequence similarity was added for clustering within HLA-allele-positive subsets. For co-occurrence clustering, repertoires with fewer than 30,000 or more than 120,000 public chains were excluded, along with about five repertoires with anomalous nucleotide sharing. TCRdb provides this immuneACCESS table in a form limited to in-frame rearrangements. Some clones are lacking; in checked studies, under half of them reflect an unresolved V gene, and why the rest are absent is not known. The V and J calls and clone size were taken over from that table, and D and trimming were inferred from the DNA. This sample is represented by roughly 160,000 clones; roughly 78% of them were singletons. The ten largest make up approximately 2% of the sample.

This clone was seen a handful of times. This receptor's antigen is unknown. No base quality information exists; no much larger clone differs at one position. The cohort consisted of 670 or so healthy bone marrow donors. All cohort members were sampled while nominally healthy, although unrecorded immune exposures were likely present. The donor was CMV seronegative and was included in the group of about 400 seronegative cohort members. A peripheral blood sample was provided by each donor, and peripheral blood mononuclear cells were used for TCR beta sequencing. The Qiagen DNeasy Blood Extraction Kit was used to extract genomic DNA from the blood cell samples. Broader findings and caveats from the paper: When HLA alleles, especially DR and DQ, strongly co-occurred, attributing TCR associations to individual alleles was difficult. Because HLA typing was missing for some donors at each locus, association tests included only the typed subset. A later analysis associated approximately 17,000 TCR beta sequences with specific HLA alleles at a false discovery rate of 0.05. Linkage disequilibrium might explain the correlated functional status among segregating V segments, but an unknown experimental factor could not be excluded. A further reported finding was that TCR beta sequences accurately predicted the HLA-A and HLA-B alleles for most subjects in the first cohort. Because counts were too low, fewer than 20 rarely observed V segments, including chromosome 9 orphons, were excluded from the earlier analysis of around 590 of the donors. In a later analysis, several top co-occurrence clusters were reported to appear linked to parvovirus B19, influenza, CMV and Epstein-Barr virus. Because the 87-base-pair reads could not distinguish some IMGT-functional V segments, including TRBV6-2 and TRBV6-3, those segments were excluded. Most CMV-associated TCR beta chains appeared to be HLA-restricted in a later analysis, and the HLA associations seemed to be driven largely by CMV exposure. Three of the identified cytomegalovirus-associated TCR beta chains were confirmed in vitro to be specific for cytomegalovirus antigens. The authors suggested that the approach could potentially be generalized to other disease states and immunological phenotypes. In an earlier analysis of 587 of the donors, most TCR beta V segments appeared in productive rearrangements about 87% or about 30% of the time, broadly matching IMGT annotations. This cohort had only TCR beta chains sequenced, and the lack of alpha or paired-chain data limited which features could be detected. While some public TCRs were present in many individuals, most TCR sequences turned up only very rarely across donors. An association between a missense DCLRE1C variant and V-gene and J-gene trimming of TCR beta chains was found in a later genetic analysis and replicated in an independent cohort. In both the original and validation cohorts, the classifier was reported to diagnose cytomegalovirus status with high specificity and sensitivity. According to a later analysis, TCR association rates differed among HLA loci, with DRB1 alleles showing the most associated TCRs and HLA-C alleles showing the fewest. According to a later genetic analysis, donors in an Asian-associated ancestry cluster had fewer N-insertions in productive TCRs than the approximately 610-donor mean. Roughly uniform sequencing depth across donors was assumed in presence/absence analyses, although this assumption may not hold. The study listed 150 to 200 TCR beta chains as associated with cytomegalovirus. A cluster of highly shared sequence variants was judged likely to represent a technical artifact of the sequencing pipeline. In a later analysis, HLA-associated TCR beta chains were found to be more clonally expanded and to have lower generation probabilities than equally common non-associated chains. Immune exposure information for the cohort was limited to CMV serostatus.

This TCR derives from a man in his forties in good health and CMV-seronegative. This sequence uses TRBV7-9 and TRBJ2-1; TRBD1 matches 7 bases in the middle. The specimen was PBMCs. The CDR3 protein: CASSLTTGDNEQFF. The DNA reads TGTGCCAGCAGCTTAACTACAGGGGACAATGAGCAGTTCTTC. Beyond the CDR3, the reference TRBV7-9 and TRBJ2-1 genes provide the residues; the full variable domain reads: DTGVSQNPRHKITKRGQNVTFRCDPISEHNRLYWYRQTLGQGPEFLTYFQNEAQLEKSRLLSDRFSAERPKGSFSTLEIQRTEQGDSAMYLCASSLTTGDNEQFFGPGTRLTVL.